The 12 T cell receptor beta chains in this list originate from one sample, sequenced in a study of spatial heterogeneity in lung cancer. TCRdb passed the 5' RACE reads through MiXCR, listing each CDR3 protein once. Of roughly 50,000 distinct CDR3 sequences in the sample, 6% to 9.5% are singletons; the top ten hold 10% to 15%. Time point: sample taken at primary tumor resection. No cell sorting; template was whole RNA from tumor, lung tissue or PBMC. This sample comprised PBMCs, obtained at surgery. Source of these receptors: a female donor with early-stage non-small cell lung cancer.

The V gene is TRBV9, the J gene TRBJ2-3; 10 bases map to TRBD2. Germline assignment: CDR1 SGDLS and CDR2 YYNGEE. The CDR3 contains 15 residues. V shed 3 bases and J 6 bases; nucleotides not matched to a gene: 7. CDR3 nucleotide sequence: TGTGCCAGCAGCGGAAGCGGGGGGGCATGGGATACGCAGTATTTT. Amino acids: CASSGSGGAWDTQYF.

The chain has TRBV18 and TRBJ1-5, with no clear D. This CDR3 comprises 13 residues. V shed 0 bases and J shed 6 bases, with 6 bases lying between them. Germline V gene sequence: CDR1 KGHSH, CDR2 LQKENI. The CDR3 DNA reads as TGTGCCAGCTCACCACCGGAGGGTCAGCCCCAGCATTTT. The encoded protein is CASSPPEGQPQHF.

The rearrangement uses TRBV2 and TRBJ2-1; D possibly corresponds to TRBD2 (5 bases). V was pared by 5 bases and J by 4 bases, with 15 bases between. CDR3 length equals 15 residues. CDR1 and CDR2 from the germline V gene are SNHLY and FYNNEI. CDR3 nucleotide sequence: TGTGCCAGCAGTTATCGAGAGGGCCTGTACAATGAGCAGTTCTTC. Its translation: CASSYREGLYNEQFF.

This clonotype was seen a few times. This chain uses TRBV6-2 or TRBV6-3 with TRBJ2-7; no clear D. CDR3 length equals 14 residues. V lost 0 bases and J 3 bases, leaving 9 bases between the germline ends. Germline CDR1 MNHEY, CDR2 SVGEGT. The CDR3 DNA reads TGTGCCAGCAGTTACTCGCACAGCCTCTACGAGCAGTACTTC. Residues: CASSYSHSLYEQYF.

This clonotype was seen at least ten times. The genes are TRBV19 and TRBJ1-2; no clear D. Germline V gene sequence: CDR1 LNHDA, CDR2 SQIVND (reference sequence). V was shortened by 5 bases and J by 4 bases, with 23 bases between the two germline ends. The CDR3 extends over 17 amino acids. In DNA, the CDR3 is TGTGCCAGTAGTCAATCGGAAGGGTCACTAGGGAGCTATGGCTACACCTTC. It encodes CASSQSEGSLGSYGYTF.

This clonotype was seen only a few times. This rearrangement joins TRBV28 to TRBJ1-2; no clear D. The CDR3 has 13 amino acids. Deletions cut 3 bases from V and 2 bases from J, with 7 bases between. Germline lookup yields CDR1 MDHEN and CDR2 SYDVKM. The CDR3 coding sequence is TGTGCCAGCAGTTTCCTGGGCAACTATGGCTACACCTTC. Residues: CASSFLGNYGYTF.

V and J are TRBV6-1 and TRBJ1-5; TRBD1 agrees at 7 bases. Germline V gives CDR1 MNHNS, CDR2 SASEGT. CDR3 size: 17 residues. V was pared by 8 bases and J by 0 bases, with 13 bases of the junction left unmatched. CDR3 DNA: TGTGCCAGCCTCCGACAGGGTTCGGGGTATAGCAATCAGCCCCAGCATTTT. Translating it yields CASLRQGSGYSNQPQHF.

This clonotype was seen repeatedly, ten times or more. The chain carries TRBV7-9 and TRBJ1-1; weak D call: TRBD1 (5 bases). The CDR3 sequence is 15 residues long. Germline values: CDR1 SEHNR, CDR2 FQNEAQ (reference sequence). Deletions cut 5 bases from V and 5 bases from J, with 18 bases between. Here the CDR3 DNA reads TGTGCCAGCAGCCCCCGGGGGAGGGATTATACTGAAGCTTTCTTT. Amino acid sequence: CASSPRGRDYTEAFF.

This clonotype was observed at least ten times. This sequence joins TRBV7-2 and TRBJ2-3; D is uncertain. The CDR3 is 14 amino acids. Germline V gene data show CDR1 as SGHTA and CDR2 as FQGNSA. V shed 0 bases and J shed 9 bases, with 13 bases lying between them. The CDR3 DNA reads TGTGCCAGCAGCTTAGCCAGGTCCGGAAGAACGCAGTATTTT. It codes for CASSLARSGRTQYF.

This clonotype was counted at least ten times. CDR3 region: CSASSTGLANTGELFF. The CDR3, as DNA: TGCAGTGCTTCCTCGACAGGGCTCGCGAACACCGGGGAGCTGTTTTTT. The chain is built from TRBV20-1 and TRBJ2-2, with 7 bases lining up with TRBD1. The CDR3 sequence is 16 residues long. CDR1 is DFQATT and CDR2 is SNEGSKA in the germline V gene (reference sequence). The junction had 9 bases not matched to a gene; V was cut back by 5 bases and J by 0 bases.

In this sample, this clonotype turned up many times. V usage is TRBV7-9 and J usage is TRBJ1-1; D possibly corresponds to TRBD1 (5 bases). The CDR3 is made up of 14 amino acids. Germline V gene sequence: CDR1 SEHNR, CDR2 FQNEAQ (reference sequence). V lost 1 base and J 4 bases, leaving 10 bases between the germline ends. The CDR3 sequence is CASSLVGQGTEAFF. CDR3 nucleotide sequence: TGTGCCAGCAGCTTAGTTGGGCAGGGCACTGAAGCTTTCTTT.

This clonotype has more than one count but fewer than ten. The rearrangement links TRBV12-3 or TRBV12-4 to TRBJ1-5, with 10 positions matching TRBD1. V lost 3 bases and J lost 6; bases outside the gene matches: 5. CDR3 length equals 15 residues. CDR3 sequence (DNA): TGTGCCAGCAGTTTTAGCGGGACAGGGGTTCAGCCCCAGCATTTT. It yields the protein CASSFSGTGVQPQHF.